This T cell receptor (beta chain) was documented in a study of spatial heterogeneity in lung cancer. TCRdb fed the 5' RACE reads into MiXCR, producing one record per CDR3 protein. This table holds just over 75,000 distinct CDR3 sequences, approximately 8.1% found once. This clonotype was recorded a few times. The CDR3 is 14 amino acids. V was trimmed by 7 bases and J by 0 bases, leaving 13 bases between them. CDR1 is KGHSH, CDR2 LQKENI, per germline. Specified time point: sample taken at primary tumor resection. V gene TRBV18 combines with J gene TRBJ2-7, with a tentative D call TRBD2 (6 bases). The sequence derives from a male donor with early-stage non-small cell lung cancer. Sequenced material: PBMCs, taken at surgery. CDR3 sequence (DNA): TGTGCCAGCTTGTCGGTAGCGGACTCCTACGAGCAGTACTTC. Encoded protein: CASLSVADSYEQYF.